One and the same sample provided the 9 T cell receptor beta chains below, sequenced in a study of PD-L1 blockade in urothelial cancer. Time point of the sample: peripheral blood 6 weeks after treatment start. The data were produced by immunoSEQ multiplex PCR, yet TCRdb's version contains in-frame clones alone and is incomplete. This sample has some 110,000 clones, with 75% to 90% found just once. Sequencing was performed on PBMCs, taken around atezolizumab (anti-PD-L1) treatment. These receptors all come from a man aged 55 to 70 with urothelial cancer.

The chain is built from TRBV18 and TRBJ1-4; 10 bases match TRBD1. V shed 5 bases, J shed 10 bases, and the junction held 10 bases outside the gene matches. This CDR3 has 15 amino acids. CDR1 KGHSH and CDR2 LQKENI come from the germline V gene. CDR3: CASSSTPGQGGKLFF. CDR3 nucleotides: TGTGCCAGCTCATCAACTCCCGGACAGGGGGGAAAACTGTTTTTT.

The chain uses TRBV19 and TRBJ2-2; D possibly corresponds to TRBD2 (6 bases). Trimming removed 5 bases from V and 0 bases from J, with 10 bases in between. This CDR3 is 15 amino acids long. Germline V gene data show CDR1 as LNHDA and CDR2 as SQIVND (reference sequence). CDR3 amino acids: CASSFGGANTGELFF. In nucleotides, the CDR3 is TGTGCCAGTAGTTTTGGCGGGGCGAACACCGGGGAGCTGTTTTTT.

The chain uses TRBV11-2 and TRBJ1-3; D uncertain. Germline loops: CDR1 SGHAT, CDR2 FQNNGV. V shed 0 bases and J shed 0 bases, with 6 bases lying between them. The CDR3 is 15 amino acids. CDR3 DNA sequence: TGTGCCAGCAGCTTAGATGGAGGCTCTGGAAACACCATATATTTT. It encodes CASSLDGGSGNTIYF.

The V and J genes are TRBV28 and TRBJ1-2; D may be TRBD1 (6 bases). The CDR3 covers 12 residues. Germline lookup yields CDR1 MDHEN and CDR2 SYDVKM. The DNA of the CDR3 is TGTGCTGGGGGCAGGGTAACGGGAGGCTACACCTTC. Protein sequence: CAGGRVTGGYTF.

The chain is built from TRBV7-9 and TRBJ2-7; D remains unclear. CDR1 is SEHNR, CDR2 FQNEAQ, per germline (reference sequence). The CDR3 is made up of 15 amino acids. Trimming took 5 bases from V and 4 from J, leaving 18 bases between them. CDR3 DNA sequence: TGTGCCAGCAGCCTAATCGTTAGCACCCATTACGAGCAGTACTTC. Residues: CASSLIVSTHYEQYF.

The chain joins TRBV4-3 to TRBJ2-3; 16 nucleotides line up with TRBD2. The CDR3 sequence is 17 residues long. Losses at the gene ends were 3 bases for V and 5 bases for J; bases not matched to a gene: 5. Germline values: CDR1 LGHNA, CDR2 YSLEER. The CDR3 spells CASSQGLAGGLGDTQYF. The DNA for the CDR3 is TGCGCCAGCAGCCAGGGACTAGCGGGGGGGCTTGGAGATACGCAGTATTTT.

The chain is built from TRBV7-3 and TRBJ2-1; 11 positions agree with TRBD2. Germline CDR1 reads SGHTA; CDR2 reads FQGTGA. The junction had 5 bases not matched to a gene; V was cut back by 2 bases and J by 8 bases. The CDR3 length is 15 residues. The CDR3 spells CASSLLAGGVDEQFF. In DNA form, the CDR3 reads TGTGCCAGCAGCTTATTAGCGGGAGGGGTGGATGAGCAGTTCTTC.

This chain joins TRBV11-3 and TRBJ1-4; 11 bases map to TRBD1. The CDR3 runs to 18 residues. Losses at the gene ends were 5 bases for V and 3 bases for J; bases not matched to a gene: 11. Germline V gene sequence: CDR1 SGHNT, CDR2 YENEEA. This CDR3 reads CASSHPGTGGSANEKLFF. The CDR3 DNA reads TGTGCCAGCAGCCACCCCGGGACAGGGGGATCAGCTAATGAAAAACTGTTTTTT.

The rearrangement uses TRBV6-5 and TRBJ2-2; 8 positions match TRBD1. The V gene end was trimmed by 8 bases and the J gene end by 8 bases; junction bases not matched to a gene: 13. Germline loops: CDR1 MNHEY, CDR2 SVGAGI. This CDR3 is built from 15 residues. CDR3 amino acids: CASALYSGGGGELFF. The CDR3, as DNA: TGTGCCAGCGCTCTTTATTCAGGGGGCGGGGGGGAGCTGTTTTTT.